Included here is one TCR beta chain sequence, with context. CDR1 LGHDT and CDR2 YNNKEL come from the germline V gene (reference sequence). The CDR3 spans 15 residues. J lost 4 bases, V lost 4 bases, and 8 bases had no gene match. The data stem from a study of blood T cell repertoires in COVID-19. Study as a whole: The cDNA or gDNA used as material had been derived from T cells, B-cell-depleted T cells, or PBMCs.

This table comes from immunoSEQ multiplex PCR, and its TCRdb copy is limited to in-frame clones, with some not included. The sample lists a few hundred thousand clones, approximately 88% occurring once. This sequence originates from a woman in her 30s with acute or convalescent COVID-19. The gene calls are TRBV3-1 (or the pseudogene TRBV3-2) and TRBJ2-7, with 9 bases aligning to TRBD2. The sequencing input was peripheral blood. The CDR3 DNA reads as TGTGCCAGCAGCCGGGCTAGCGGGACCGGTTACGAGCAGTACTTC. Translating it yields CASSRASGTGYEQYF.